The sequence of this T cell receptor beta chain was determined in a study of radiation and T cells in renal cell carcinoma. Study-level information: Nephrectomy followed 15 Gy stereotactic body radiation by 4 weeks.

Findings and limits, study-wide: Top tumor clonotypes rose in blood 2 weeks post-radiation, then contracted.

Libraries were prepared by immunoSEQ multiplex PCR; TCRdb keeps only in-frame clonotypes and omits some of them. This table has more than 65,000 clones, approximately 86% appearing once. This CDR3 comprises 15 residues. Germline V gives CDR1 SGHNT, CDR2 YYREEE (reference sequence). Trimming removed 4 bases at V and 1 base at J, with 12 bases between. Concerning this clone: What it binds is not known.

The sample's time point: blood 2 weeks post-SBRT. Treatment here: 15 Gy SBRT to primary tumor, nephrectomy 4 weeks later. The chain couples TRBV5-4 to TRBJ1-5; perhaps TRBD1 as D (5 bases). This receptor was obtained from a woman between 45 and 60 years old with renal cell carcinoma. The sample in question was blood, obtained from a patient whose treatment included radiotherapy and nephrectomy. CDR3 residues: CASSPIGTSNQPQHF. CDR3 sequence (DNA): TGTGCCAGCAGCCCGATTGGGACGAGCAATCAGCCCCAGCATTTT.